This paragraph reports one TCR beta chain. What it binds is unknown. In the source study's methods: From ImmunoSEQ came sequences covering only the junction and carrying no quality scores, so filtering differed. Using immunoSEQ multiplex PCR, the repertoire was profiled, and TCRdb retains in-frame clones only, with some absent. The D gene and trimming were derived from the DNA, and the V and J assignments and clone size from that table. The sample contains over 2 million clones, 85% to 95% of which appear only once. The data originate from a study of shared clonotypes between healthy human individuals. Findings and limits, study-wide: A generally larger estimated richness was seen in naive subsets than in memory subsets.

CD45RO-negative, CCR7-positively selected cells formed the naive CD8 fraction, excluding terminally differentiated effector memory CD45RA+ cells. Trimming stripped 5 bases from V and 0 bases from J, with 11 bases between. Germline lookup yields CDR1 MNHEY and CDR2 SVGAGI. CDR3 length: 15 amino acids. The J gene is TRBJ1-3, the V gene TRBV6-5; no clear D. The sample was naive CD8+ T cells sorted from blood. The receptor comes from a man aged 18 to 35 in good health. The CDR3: CASSPQVYSGNTIYF. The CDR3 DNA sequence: TGTGCCAGCAGTCCTCAGGTCTACTCTGGAAACACCATATATTTT.